Shown below are 20 T cell receptor beta chains from a single sample sequenced in a study of shared clonotypes between healthy human individuals. The naive CD8 fraction comprised CD45RO-negative cells positively selected for CCR7 and excluded terminally differentiated effector memory CD45RA+ cells. Data came from immunoSEQ multiplex PCR; TCRdb stores just in-frame clones and leaves some out. The sample has approximately 2,000,000 clones, 93% seen once. The sequenced sample consisted of naive CD8+ T cells from PBMCs. These receptors were collected from a man younger than 35 in good health. Some clones in this sample may be carry-over from other donors' samples.

The gene calls are TRBV12-5 and TRBJ2-1; unclear D gene. Germline CDR1 and CDR2: LGHNT and FRNRAP. The ends were cut back, 2 bases at V and 5 bases at J, with 7 bases in the middle. The CDR3 is 13 amino acids. CDR3 bases: TGTGCTAGTGGTTTGTCAGCCGACAATGAGCAGTTCTTC. This sequence encodes CASGLSADNEQFF. The complete variable domain, with remaining parts taken from reference TRBV12-5 and TRBJ2-1, reads DARVTQTPRHKVTEMGQEVTMRCQPILGHNTVFWYRQTMMQGLELLAYFRNRAPLDDSGMPKDRFSAEMPDATLATLKIQPSEPRDSAVYFCASGLSADNEQFFGPGTRLTVL.

The chain uses TRBV28 and TRBJ1-1, with D tentatively TRBD1 (5 bases). CDR1 and CDR2 (germline): MDHEN, SYDVKM. Trimming stripped 2 bases from V and 1 base from J, with 11 bases between. CDR3 size: 15 residues. CDR3 residues: CASSLAEGENTEAFF. In DNA, the CDR3 is TGTGCCAGCAGTTTAGCAGAAGGGGAGAACACTGAAGCTTTCTTT. Looking up the rest from reference TRBV28 and TRBJ1-1 gives the full variable domain: DVKVTQSSRYLVKRTGEKVFLECVQDMDHENMFWYRQDPGLGLRLIYFSYDVKMKEKGDIPEGYSVSREKKERFSLILESASTNQTSMYLCASSLAEGENTEAFFGQGTRLTVV.

V is TRBV4-1 and J is TRBJ1-1; 8 bases map to TRBD1. CDR3 length: 15 amino acids. V was clipped by 0 bases and J by 6 bases; unmatched bases: 6. Germline V lookup: CDR1 MGHRA, CDR2 YSYEKL. This CDR3 is CASSQDRTGRAEAFF. Here the CDR3 DNA reads TGCGCCAGCAGCCAAGATCGGACAGGGCGGGCTGAAGCTTTCTTT.

As to this clone: At the DNA level, this CDR3 is encoded by other sequences in the same sample as well. V gene TRBV29-1 combines with J gene TRBJ2-1; D gene ambiguous. V lost 3 bases, J lost 4 bases, and 4 bases lay in between. This CDR3 contains 11 residues. Germline V CDR1 and CDR2: SQVTM, ANQGSEA. This chain's CDR3 is CSVDLYNEQFF. The DNA for the CDR3 is TGCAGCGTTGACTTATACAATGAGCAGTTCTTC.

The V call is TRBV27, the J call TRBJ2-2; D is undetermined. V was clipped by 5 bases and J by 4 bases, with 14 bases between them. Per the germline V gene, CDR1 is MNHEY and CDR2 is SMNVEV (reference sequence). There are 15 residues in the CDR3. In DNA, the CDR3 is TGTGCCAGCAGTCTAATAGGGTCCGGCACCGGGGAGCTGTTTTTT. Protein product: CASSLIGSGTGELFF.

The sample holds one count of this clone. This rearrangement joins TRBV2 to TRBJ2-7; a weak D match, TRBD2 (6 bases). The CDR3 has 13 amino acids. The V end was cut by 7 bases, the J end by 4 bases, with 14 bases between. Germline V CDR1 and CDR2: SNHLY, FYNNEI. For the CDR3, the DNA is TGTGCCAGCATCTCCGGGAGAGGATACGAGCAGTACTTC. Protein: CASISGRGYEQYF.

V is TRBV7-9 and J is TRBJ2-3, with no clear D. This CDR3 contains 13 residues. The V end was cut by 2 bases, the J end by 4 bases, with 7 bases between. Germline V gene sequence: CDR1 SEHNR, CDR2 FQNEAQ (reference sequence). The DNA for the CDR3 is TGTGCCAGCAGCTTATTGGTCCCAGATACGCAGTATTTT. This gives the protein CASSLLVPDTQYF.

The J gene is TRBJ2-3, the V gene TRBV28; 12 positions agree with TRBD2. The germline CDR1 and CDR2 sequences are MDHEN and SYDVKM. The CDR3 contains 20 residues. The V gene end was trimmed by 5 bases and the J gene end by 4 bases; junction bases not matched to a gene: 19. The CDR3 DNA follows: TGTGCCAGCAGTAGCACCATCCTGACCGGTCTAGCGGGAGGGGCAGATACGCAGTATTTT. Protein sequence: CASSSTILTGLAGGADTQYF.

This clone occurred once. The chain combines TRBV27 with TRBJ1-1, with D possibly being TRBD1 (6 bases). Germline V CDR1 and CDR2: MNHEY, SMNVEV (reference sequence). Trimming took off 5 bases at V and 5 bases at J, with 15 bases between the two ends. The CDR3 covers 14 residues. CDR3 protein: CASSPGGGLTEAFF. In nucleotides, the CDR3 is TGTGCCAGCAGTCCAGGTGGGGGGCTAACTGAAGCTTTCTTT.

Worth noting for this clone: Other nucleotide sequences in the sample specify the same CDR3. The chain couples TRBV29-1 to TRBJ1-2; 9 bases match TRBD1. Trimming took 7 bases from V and 3 from J; bases not matched to a gene: 3. The CDR3 spans 12 residues. Germline CDR1 is SQVTM and CDR2 is ANQGSEA. This CDR3 reads CSGTGGDYGYTF. DNA of the CDR3: TGCAGCGGAACAGGGGGCGACTATGGCTACACCTTC. Full variable domain (remainder filled in from reference TRBV29-1 and TRBJ1-2): SAVISQKPSRDICQRGTSLTIQCQVDSQVTMMFWYRQQPGQSLTLIATANQGSEATYESGFVIDKFPISRPNLTFSTLTVSNMSPEDSSIYLCSGTGGDYGYTFGSGTRLTVV.

The chain employs TRBV29-1 and TRBJ2-7; tentatively, D is TRBD2 (6 bases). The V gene lost 4 bases and the J gene lost 4 bases, with 17 bases spanning the gap. Germline values: CDR1 SQVTM, CDR2 ANQGSEA. The CDR3 consists of 14 residues. CDR3 sequence reads: CSVVLAEWGYEQYF. The CDR3 DNA is TGCAGCGTTGTCTTAGCGGAGTGGGGTTACGAGCAGTACTTC.

The rearrangement uses TRBV2 and TRBJ2-7, with TRBD1 matching 7 bases. The V gene's germline CDR1 is SNHLY and CDR2 FYNNEI. V was clipped by 0 bases and J by 1 base; unmatched bases: 18. CDR3 length: 20 residues. The CDR3 DNA reads TGTGCCAGCAGTGAAGCCGCTGGGGGACAGATAATTCCCCTATCCTACGAGCAGTACTTC. This encodes CASSEAAGGQIIPLSYEQYF. The entire variable domain, with the rest obtained from reference TRBV2 and TRBJ2-7, is as follows: EPEVTQTPSHQVTQMGQEVILRCVPISNHLYFYWYRQILGQKVEFLVSFYNNEISEKSEIFDDQFSVERPDGSNFTLKIRSTKLEDSAMYFCASSEAAGGQIIPLSYEQYFGPGTRLTVT.

V gene TRBV29-1 combines with J gene TRBJ2-7; 7 positions match TRBD2. Germline CDR1 SQVTM, CDR2 ANQGSEA. J gave up 6 bases and V 4 bases, and 6 bases lay outside the gene matches. The CDR3 is 12 amino acids. DNA for the CDR3: TGCAGCGTTGTCGGGGGGAGCGCCGAGCAGTACTTC. Its translation: CSVVGGSAEQYF.

The chain's CDR3 is CASSSRTGEKTGANVLTF. In DNA, the CDR3 is TGTGCCAGCAGTTCCCGGACAGGGGAGAAGACTGGGGCCAACGTCCTGACTTTC. The J gene is TRBJ2-6, the V gene TRBV27; 9 bases line up with TRBD1. CDR3 length: 18 amino acids. From germline, CDR1 is MNHEY and CDR2 SMNVEV (reference sequence). With V trimmed by 4 bases and J by 2 bases, 9 bases remained unmatched. Full variable domain (rest looked up from reference TRBV27 and TRBJ2-6): EAQVTQNPRYLITVTGKKLTVTCSQNMNHEYMSWYRQDPGLGLRQIYYSMNVEVTDKGDVPEGYKVSRKEKRNFPLILESPSPNQTSLYFCASSSRTGEKTGANVLTFGAGSRLTVL.

With regard to this clone: Different DNA sequences within this sample yield the same CDR3. The V call is TRBV27, the J call TRBJ2-1; D is undetermined. The CDR3 is 14 amino acids. Germline CDR1 and CDR2: MNHEY and SMNVEV (reference sequence). V gave up 3 bases and J gave up 1 base, with 7 bases separating them. The CDR3: CASSLESSYNEQFF. CDR3 nucleotide sequence: TGTGCCAGCAGTTTGGAGTCGTCCTACAATGAGCAGTTCTTC.

The chain recombines TRBV5-6 with TRBJ2-7; D might be TRBD1 or TRBD2, each matching 5 bases. CDR1 SGHDT and CDR2 YYEEEE come from the germline V gene. V lost 3 bases, J lost 5 bases, and 9 bases lay in between. The CDR3 sequence is 12 residues long. The CDR3 here is CASSWGSDEQYF. The CDR3 DNA reads TGTGCCAGCAGCTGGGGGTCTGACGAGCAGTACTTC.

This chain connects TRBV2 to TRBJ2-1, with D unclear. From germline, CDR1 is SNHLY and CDR2 FYNNEI. V lost 2 bases to trimming and J lost 0 bases, with 11 bases between them. The CDR3 sequence is 16 residues long. CDR3 bases: TGTGCCAGCAGTGAAACTTTGCCAAGCTCCTACAATGAGCAGTTCTTC. This codes for CASSETLPSSYNEQFF. The full variable domain, completed using reference TRBV2 and TRBJ2-1, is EPEVTQTPSHQVTQMGQEVILRCVPISNHLYFYWYRQILGQKVEFLVSFYNNEISEKSEIFDDQFSVERPDGSNFTLKIRSTKLEDSAMYFCASSETLPSSYNEQFFGPGTRLTVL.

The chain uses TRBV9 and TRBJ1-2; D uncertain. Germline CDR1 and CDR2: SGDLS and YYNGEE. CDR3 length: 18 amino acids. V dropped 1 base and J dropped 3 bases, with 22 bases sitting between them. In nucleotides, the CDR3 is TGTGCCAGCAGCGTAAACCCTCTGGAGTTCAGTAATGACTATGGCTACACCTTC. Protein: CASSVNPLEFSNDYGYTF. The whole variable domain, remainder taken from reference TRBV9 and TRBJ1-2, is DSGVTQTPKHLITATGQRVTLRCSPRSGDLSVYWYQQSLDQGLQFLIQYYNGEERAKGNILERFSAQQFPDLHSELNLSSLELGDSALYFCASSVNPLEFSNDYGYTFGSGTRLTVV.

The gene calls are TRBV14 and TRBJ2-3, with D tentatively TRBD1 (5 bases). CDR3 length: 15 amino acids. Trimming pared 3 bases from V and 1 base from J, leaving 11 bases between. Per the germline V gene, CDR1 is SGHDN and CDR2 is FVKESK. The CDR3 nucleotides read TGTGCCAGCAGCCATACGGGCAGGGGCACAGATACGCAGTATTTT. Amino acid sequence: CASSHTGRGTDTQYF. The entire variable domain, with the rest obtained from reference TRBV14 and TRBJ2-3, is as follows: EAGVTQFPSHSVIEKGQTVTLRCDPISGHDNLYWYRRVMGKEIKFLLHFVKESKQDESGMPNNRFLAERTGGTYSTLKVQPAELEDSGVYFCASSHTGRGTDTQYFGPGTRLTVL.

J is TRBJ1-2 and V is TRBV29-1; TRBD1 might be the D (5 bases). The V end was cut by 6 bases, the J end by 8 bases, with 22 bases between. Germline CDR1 SQVTM, CDR2 ANQGSEA. The CDR3 is 14 residues long. As DNA, the CDR3 is TGCAGCGTCGCAAGCCGGGGCAATTCTCACGGCTACACCTTC. This gives the protein CSVASRGNSHGYTF. Filled out from reference TRBV29-1 and TRBJ1-2, the complete variable domain reads SAVISQKPSRDICQRGTSLTIQCQVDSQVTMMFWYRQQPGQSLTLIATANQGSEATYESGFVIDKFPISRPNLTFSTLTVSNMSPEDSSIYLCSVASRGNSHGYTFGSGTRLTVV.